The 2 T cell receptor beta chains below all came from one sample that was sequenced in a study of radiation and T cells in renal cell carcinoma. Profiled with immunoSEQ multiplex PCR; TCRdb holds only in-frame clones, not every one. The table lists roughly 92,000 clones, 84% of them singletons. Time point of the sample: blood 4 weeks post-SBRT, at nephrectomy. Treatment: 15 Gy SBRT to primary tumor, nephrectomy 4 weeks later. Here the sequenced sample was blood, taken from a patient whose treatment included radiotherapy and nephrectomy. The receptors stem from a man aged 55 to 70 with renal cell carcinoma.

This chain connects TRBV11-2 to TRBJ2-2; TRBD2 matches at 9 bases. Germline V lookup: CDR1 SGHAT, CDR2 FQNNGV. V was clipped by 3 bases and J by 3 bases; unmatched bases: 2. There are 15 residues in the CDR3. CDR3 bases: TGTGCCAGCAGCTTTAGCGGGAGAGACACCGGGGAGCTGTTTTTT. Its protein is CASSFSGRDTGELFF.

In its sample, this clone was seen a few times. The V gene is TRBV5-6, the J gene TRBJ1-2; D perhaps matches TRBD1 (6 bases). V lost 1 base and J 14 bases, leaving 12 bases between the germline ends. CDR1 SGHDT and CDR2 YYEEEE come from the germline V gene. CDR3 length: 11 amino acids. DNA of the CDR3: TGTGCCAGCAGCTTGACAGGGAAACAGACCTTC. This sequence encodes CASSLTGKQTF.